This T cell receptor beta chain is from a study of T cell repertoires in cytomegalovirus infection. Findings of the study overall: Of the TCR beta families, the public ones yielded a cumulative frequency that identified carriers of CMV plus the relevant HLA.

The sample holds a few counts of this clonotype. The antigen is not known. The V gene end was trimmed by 0 bases and the J gene end by 9 bases; junction bases not matched to a gene: 4. CDR1 is SQVTM and CDR2 is ANQGSEA in the germline V gene. The CDR3 totals 12 residues. TCRdb analysed the reads with MiXCR anew, one entry per CDR3 protein. The table records 170,000 or so distinct CDR3 sequences, approximately 17% of them present only once. The chain links TRBV29-1 to TRBJ1-2; 7 bases fit TRBD1. Sequencing was carried out using CD8+ T cells from PBMCs. The source of this sequence is a human donor in good health (CMV status not recorded). Some clones in this sample may be carry-over from other donors' samples. In DNA form, the CDR3 reads TGCAGCGTTGAAGACAGGGGGAATAGCTACACCTTC. It translates to CSVEDRGNSYTF.